Listed here is a single T cell receptor (beta chain). Its antigen is unknown. The input lacks base qualities; no much larger clone sits a single base away. The cohort comprised around 690 healthy bone marrow donors. All cohort members were sampled while nominally healthy, although unrecorded immune exposures were likely present. The donor was CMV seropositive and was included in the group of some 290 seropositive cohort members. A peripheral blood sample was provided by each donor, and peripheral blood mononuclear cells were used for TCR beta sequencing. Genomic DNA extraction from the blood cell samples was performed with the Qiagen DNeasy Blood Extraction Kit. The record originates from a study of cytomegalovirus exposure and HLA in healthy donors (dated by TCRdb to about 2017). Background for the entire study: An earlier analysis of fewer than 750 of the donors reported over 250 Gb of sequence data and around 100 million unique TCR beta sequences obtained from about 170 million T cells. Among the roughly 390 genotyped donors, approximately 76% belonged to the genetic ancestry cluster associated with self-reported Caucasian donors. Because of strong linkage in the cohort, roughly five DR-DQ haplotypes were treated as single units for association and clustering. Typing coverage differed by locus: A, B, C, DRB1 and DQB1 were typed in about 620-630 donors, DQA1 in about 510, DPA1 in approximately 610, and DPB1 in 450 to 490. The study used immunosequencing to profile the T cell repertoires of under 700 subjects and linked those repertoires to cytomegalovirus serostatus. In a later analysis, previously published TCR beta repertoires from 670 or so donors were re-analyzed and high-resolution HLA genotyping was added so that TCR occurrence patterns could be studied. To decide whether each TCR beta V gene segment behaved as functional or pseudogenic, an earlier analysis of 587 of the donors relied on high-throughput TCR beta sequencing. On average, around 200,000 unique TCR beta nucleotide sequences were sequenced per donor among 398 genotyped donors of the cohort, with roughly 18% of those sequences being non-productive. Donor age, sex, ethnicity and CMV serostatus were compiled together with the repertoire data. Rather than using new phenotypic data, the later analysis identified candidate immune exposures from TCR beta sequences and from how often those sequences occurred across donors. The aim of the study was to test whether cataloging public T cell receptors could identify signatures of past pathogen exposure. All discovery cohort repertoires had been generated using a single sequencing platform. In a later genetic analysis, genome-wide SNP genotypes for about three fifths of the roughly 670 donors were used, and that subset was treated as a discovery cohort. Class I and class II HLA loci were covered by the typing at four-digit resolution. Approximately 300 gigabases of sequencing data and 70 million to 100 million unique TCR sequences were included in an early release covering about 620 HLA-typed donors. The study combined high-throughput TCR immunosequencing, statistical association of individual TCRs with disease status, and machine learning to predict cytomegalovirus infection status. In addition to the first cohort of approximately 650 subjects, a separate validation cohort of approximately 130 different subjects was used.

Results and caveats for the whole study, not just this receptor: A cluster of highly shared sequence variants was judged likely to be a technical artifact of the sequencing pipeline. Most CMV-associated TCR beta chains appeared to be HLA-restricted in a later analysis, and the HLA associations seemed to be driven largely by CMV exposure. Some IMGT-functional V segments, including TRBV6-2 and TRBV6-3, could not be told apart with the 87-base-pair reads, so those segments were excluded. Only TCR beta chains were sequenced in this cohort, and the absence of alpha or paired-chain data limited detectable features. According to a later analysis, parvovirus B19, influenza, CMV and Epstein-Barr virus appeared linked to several top co-occurrence clusters. An earlier analysis of 450 to 750 of the donors showed that most TCR beta V segments appeared in productive rearrangements either about 90% or about 30% of the time, which broadly matched IMGT annotations. Compared with equally common non-associated chains, HLA-associated TCR beta chains in a later analysis were more clonally expanded and had lower generation probabilities. Because HLA typing was missing for some donors at each locus, association tests included only the typed subset. Linkage disequilibrium might explain the correlated functional status among segregating V segments, but an unknown experimental factor could not be excluded. In a later genetic analysis, fewer N-insertions in productive TCRs were reported among donors in an Asian-associated ancestry cluster than the roughly 700-donor mean. Specific HLA alleles were associated with 15,000 to 20,000 TCR beta sequences at a false discovery rate of 0.05 in a later analysis. A further reported finding was that TCR beta sequences accurately predicted the HLA-A and HLA-B alleles for most subjects in the first cohort. In a later analysis, TCR association rates were found to vary across HLA loci, with the most associated TCRs seen for DRB1 alleles and the fewest for HLA-C alleles. For the cohort, immune exposure information was limited to CMV serostatus. Most TCR sequences were seen in very few donors, while some public TCRs were found in many individuals. V-gene and J-gene trimming of TCR beta chains was associated with a missense DCLRE1C variant in a later genetic analysis, and the association was replicated in an independent cohort. Cytomegalovirus status was reported to be diagnosed by the classifier with high specificity and sensitivity in both the original and validation cohorts. Because counts were too low, seventeen rarely observed V segments, including chromosome 9 orphons, were left out of the earlier analysis of about 500 of the donors. In vitro tests confirmed that a few of the cytomegalovirus-associated TCR beta chains recognize cytomegalovirus antigens. It was suggested by the authors that the approach could potentially be generalized to other disease states and immunological phenotypes. Strong co-occurrence of HLA alleles, especially DR and DQ, made assigning TCR associations to individual alleles difficult. The study gave a list of around 170 TCR beta chains associated with cytomegalovirus. Sequencing depth was assumed to be roughly uniform across donors in the presence/absence analyses, though that assumption may not hold.

Libraries were made using the immunoSEQ multiplex PCR assay. For the multiplex PCR, a mixture combining 60 forward primers for TCR Vbeta segments and 13 reverse primers for TCR Jbeta segments was used. The CDR3 region of rearranged TCR beta genes was amplified from genomic DNA with a multiplex PCR assay. The Illumina HiSeq System was used to sequence the amplified TCR beta libraries as 87-base-pair reads. In the source study's methods: In a later analysis, tens of millions of unique TCR beta chains were counted across the approximately 640 repertoires, and around 10 million of these chains were shared by at least two donors. Raw reads were error-corrected and collapsed into unique sequences with a nearest-neighbor algorithm that merged closely related sequences to remove PCR and sequencing errors. To assign V, D and J gene segments, CDR3 sequences were aligned to IMGT reference sequences. Each retained sequence needed at least a six-nucleotide match to both a V gene segment and a J gene segment. A rearrangement was called productive if the CDR3 had no stop codons and remained in frame with V and J, and every other rearrangement was called non-productive. CDR3 was defined according to IMGT convention as the region running from the second conserved V-encoded cysteine to the conserved J-encoded phenylalanine. The earlier analysis of some 550 of the donors excluded any sequence lacking an unambiguous match to a single V gene segment. In an earlier analysis of about 590 of the donors, a V segment was called functional when productive rearrangements were above 56.7%, and segregating when the standard deviation between donors exceeded 5%. A statistical classification framework was developed to diagnose cytomegalovirus status using the catalog of TCR beta chain sequences. In a later analysis, V and J genes were assigned by comparing TCR nucleotide sequences against IMGT/GENE-DB human TR gene sequences. In a later analysis, CDR3 sequences and most-parsimonious VDJ recombination scenarios were assigned using the TCRdist pipeline. In a later analysis, each TCR beta chain was defined by its CDR3 amino acid sequence together with its V-gene family, and reads lacking a unique V-gene family were excluded. A later analysis removed 592 highly shared, low-generation-probability nucleotide sequences to deal with suspected cross-contamination and a sequencing artifact. In a later analysis, a clonal expansion index for each public chain was calculated from normalized within-repertoire ranks of inferred template counts. Generation probabilities in a later analysis came from a VDJ recombination model fitted to out-of-frame rearrangements, and those results were checked against IGoR. A later analysis scored TCR-TCR, TCR-HLA and TCR-CMV co-occurrence with hypergeometric tests, applying a repertoire-size bias correction to TCR pairs. To estimate false discovery rates, a later analysis permuted the HLA or CMV assignments 20 times. A later analysis grouped co-occurring TCRs with DBSCAN, adding TCRdist sequence similarity when clustering within HLA-allele-positive subsets. For co-occurrence clustering, repertoires with fewer than 30,000 or more than 120,000 public chains were excluded, along with about five repertoires with anomalous nucleotide sharing. TCRdb took this table from immuneACCESS and kept in-frame rearrangements with V and J called. Such tables lack part of the clones; where checked against another copy, unresolved V genes explain under half of the gap, and the rest is unexplained. The DNA gave D and trimming, while V, J and clone size come from that table. This sample has 150,000 or so clones in its table, and roughly 77% of those were observed once. About 10% of the sample is taken by the ten largest.

CDR1 MDHEN and CDR2 SYDVKM are derived from the germline V gene. The V end gives up 2 bases and the J end 0 bases, leaving 5 bases in the junction not matched to a gene. The CDR3 runs 16 amino acids, cysteine and phenylalanine included. The entry retains the CDR3 DNA only, 48 bases that are in frame from base 1. The chain joins TRBV28 to TRBJ1-2; TRBD1 lines up with 8 middle nucleotides. Sequencing input: PBMCs. The clonotype originates from a man younger than 35 in good health and CMV-seropositive. This receptor carries the CDR3 CASSLPGQEANYGYTF. The DNA reads TGTGCCAGCAGTTTACCGGGACAGGAGGCTAACTATGGCTACACCTTC.